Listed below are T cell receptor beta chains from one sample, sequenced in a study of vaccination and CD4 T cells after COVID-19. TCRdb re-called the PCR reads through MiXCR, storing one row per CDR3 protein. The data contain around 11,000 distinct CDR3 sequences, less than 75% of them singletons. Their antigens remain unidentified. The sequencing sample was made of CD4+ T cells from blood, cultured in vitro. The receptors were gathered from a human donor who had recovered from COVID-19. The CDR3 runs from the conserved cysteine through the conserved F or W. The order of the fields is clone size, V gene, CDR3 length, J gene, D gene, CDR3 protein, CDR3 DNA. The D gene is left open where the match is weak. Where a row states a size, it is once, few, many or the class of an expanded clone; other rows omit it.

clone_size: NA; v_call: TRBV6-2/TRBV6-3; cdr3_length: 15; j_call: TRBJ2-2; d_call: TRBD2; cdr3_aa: CASRKGLAGTGELFF; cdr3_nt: TGTGCCAGCAGGAAGGGACTAGCAGGAACCGGGGAGCTGTTTTTT
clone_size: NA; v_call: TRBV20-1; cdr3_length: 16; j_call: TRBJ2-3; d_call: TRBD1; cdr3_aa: CSARGQGAVGTDTQYF; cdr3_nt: TGCAGTGCCAGAGGACAGGGGGCCGTTGGCACAGATACGCAGTATTTT
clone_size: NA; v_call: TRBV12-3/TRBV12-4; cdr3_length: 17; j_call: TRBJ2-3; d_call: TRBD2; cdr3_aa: CASSFGLAGETADTQYF; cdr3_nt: TGTGCCAGCAGTTTTGGGCTAGCGGGGGAAACCGCCGATACGCAGTATTTT
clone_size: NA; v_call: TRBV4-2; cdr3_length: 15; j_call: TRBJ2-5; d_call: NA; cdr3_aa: CASSQDQSRPETQYF; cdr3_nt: TGTGCCAGCAGCCAAGATCAAAGTCGTCCGGAGACCCAGTACTTC
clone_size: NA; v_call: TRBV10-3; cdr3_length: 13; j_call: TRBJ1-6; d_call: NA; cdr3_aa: CAISPGVNSPLHF; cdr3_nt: TGTGCCATCAGTCCAGGGGTCAATTCACCCCTCCACTTT
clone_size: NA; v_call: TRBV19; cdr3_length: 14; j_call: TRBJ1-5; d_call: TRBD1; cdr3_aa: CASSMGDRGQPQHF; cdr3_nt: TGTGCCAGTAGTATGGGGGACAGGGGACAGCCCCAGCATTTT
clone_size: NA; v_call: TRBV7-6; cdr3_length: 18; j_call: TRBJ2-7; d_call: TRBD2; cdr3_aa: CASSTRTGTSSRAYEQYF; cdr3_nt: TGTGCCAGCAGCACCCGGACCGGGACTAGTTCAAGGGCCTACGAGCAGTACTTC
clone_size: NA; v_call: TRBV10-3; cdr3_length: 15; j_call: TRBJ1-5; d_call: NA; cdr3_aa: CAISESVVSNQPQHF; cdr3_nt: TGTGCCATCAGTGAGTCCGTGGTGAGCAATCAGCCCCAGCATTTT
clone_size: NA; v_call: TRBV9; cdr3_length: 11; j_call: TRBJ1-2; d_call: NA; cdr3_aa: CASSKVDGYTF; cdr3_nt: TGTGCCAGCAGCAAAGTCGACGGCTACACCTTC
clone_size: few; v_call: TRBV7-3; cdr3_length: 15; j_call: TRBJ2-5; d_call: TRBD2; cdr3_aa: CASSPSGGAGETQYF; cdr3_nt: TGTGCCAGCAGTCCTAGCGGGGGGGCCGGAGAGACCCAGTACTTC
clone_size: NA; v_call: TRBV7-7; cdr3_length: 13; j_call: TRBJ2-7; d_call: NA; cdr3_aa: CASSLDDGYEQYF; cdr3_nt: TGTGCTAGCAGCTTAGACGACGGCTACGAGCAGTACTTC
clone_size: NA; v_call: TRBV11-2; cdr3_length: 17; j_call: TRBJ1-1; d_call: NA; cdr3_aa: CASSLGDPDRPNTEAFF; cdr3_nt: TGTGCCAGCAGCTTAGGGGACCCCGACAGGCCGAACACTGAAGCTTTCTTT
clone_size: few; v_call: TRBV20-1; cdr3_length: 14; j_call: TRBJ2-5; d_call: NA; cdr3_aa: CSAREEVVRETQYF; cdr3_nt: TGCAGTGCTAGAGAGGAGGTAGTACGGGAGACCCAGTACTTC
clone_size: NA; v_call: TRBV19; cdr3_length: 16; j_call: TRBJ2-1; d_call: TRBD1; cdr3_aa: CASSDRDRGITNEQFF; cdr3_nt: TGTGCCAGTAGCGACCGGGACAGGGGGATTACCAATGAGCAGTTCTTC
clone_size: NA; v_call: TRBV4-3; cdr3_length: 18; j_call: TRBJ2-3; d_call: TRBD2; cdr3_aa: CASSRSLAGTGGTDTQYF; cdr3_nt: TGCGCCAGCTCCCGCTCACTAGCGGGCACTGGGGGCACAGATACGCAGTATTTT
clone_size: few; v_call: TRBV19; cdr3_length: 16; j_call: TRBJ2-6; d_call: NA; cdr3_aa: CASFGSRGYGANVLTF; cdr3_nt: TGTGCCAGTTTTGGGTCCCGGGGGTATGGGGCCAACGTCCTGACTTTC
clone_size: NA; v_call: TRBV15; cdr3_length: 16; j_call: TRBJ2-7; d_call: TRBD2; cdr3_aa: CATSRGIAGGQHEQYF; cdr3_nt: TGTGCCACCAGCAGGGGTATAGCGGGAGGCCAGCACGAGCAGTACTTC
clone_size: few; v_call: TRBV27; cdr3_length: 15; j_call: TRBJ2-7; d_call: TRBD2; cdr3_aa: CASSLSPSGADEQYF; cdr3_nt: TGTGCCAGCAGTTTAAGCCCTAGCGGGGCAGACGAGCAGTACTTC
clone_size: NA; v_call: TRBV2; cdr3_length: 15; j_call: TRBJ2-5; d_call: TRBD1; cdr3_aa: CASSAGQGPRETQYF; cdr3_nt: TGTGCCAGCAGCGCCGGACAGGGCCCGCGAGAGACCCAGTACTTC
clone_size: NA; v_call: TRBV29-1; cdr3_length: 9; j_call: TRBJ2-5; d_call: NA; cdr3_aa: CSVGETQYF; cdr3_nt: TGCAGCGTAGGGGAGACCCAGTACTTC
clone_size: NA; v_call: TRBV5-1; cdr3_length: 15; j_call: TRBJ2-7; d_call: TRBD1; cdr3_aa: CASSLVTGDAYEQYF; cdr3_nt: TGCGCCAGCAGCTTGGTCACAGGGGATGCCTACGAGCAGTACTTC
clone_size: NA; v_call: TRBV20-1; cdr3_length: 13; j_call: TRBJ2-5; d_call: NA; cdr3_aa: CSAMWNVQETQYF; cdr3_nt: TGCAGTGCTATGTGGAATGTACAAGAGACCCAGTACTTC
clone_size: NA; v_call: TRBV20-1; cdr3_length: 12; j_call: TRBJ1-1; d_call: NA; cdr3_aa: CSAPRRGPEAFF; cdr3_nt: TGCAGTGCCCCCAGACGGGGCCCTGAAGCTTTCTTT
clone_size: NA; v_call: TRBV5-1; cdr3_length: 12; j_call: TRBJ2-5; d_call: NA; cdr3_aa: CASSLEAETQYF; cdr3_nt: TGCGCCAGCAGCTTGGAAGCCGAGACCCAGTACTTC